This T cell receptor beta chain was identified during a study of OX40 agonist ivuxolimab in advanced cancers. Overall study results and limits: At 0.1 to 3.0 mg/kg and by week 6, clonal expansion occurred in CD4+ and CD8+ blood T cells.

Measured with immunoSEQ multiplex PCR; TCRdb has only the in-frame clones, and not every one. Of 50,000 to 70,000 clones listed, around 81% were seen once; the top ten hold over 2.5%. Concerning this clone: Its specificity is not known.

The germline V and J ends were trimmed by 5 bases and 5 bases, with 16 bases remaining between them. In germline, CDR1 is SGHVS, CDR2 FQNEAQ. The CDR3 contains 15 residues. The study sampled blood at baseline, cycle 4 day 1, and cycle 7 day 1. The chain uses TRBV7-8 and TRBJ1-5; weak D call: TRBD1 (6 bases). The sample here was CD4+ or CD8+ T cells sorted from blood, taken in a trial of the OX40 agonist ivuxolimab. The source is an adult with an advanced solid tumor such as melanoma, head and neck, liver or kidney cancer. The CDR3 DNA reads TGTGCCAGCAGCGACCGGGGGCGGGGATATCAGCCCCAGCATTTT. This codes for CASSDRGRGYQPQHF.